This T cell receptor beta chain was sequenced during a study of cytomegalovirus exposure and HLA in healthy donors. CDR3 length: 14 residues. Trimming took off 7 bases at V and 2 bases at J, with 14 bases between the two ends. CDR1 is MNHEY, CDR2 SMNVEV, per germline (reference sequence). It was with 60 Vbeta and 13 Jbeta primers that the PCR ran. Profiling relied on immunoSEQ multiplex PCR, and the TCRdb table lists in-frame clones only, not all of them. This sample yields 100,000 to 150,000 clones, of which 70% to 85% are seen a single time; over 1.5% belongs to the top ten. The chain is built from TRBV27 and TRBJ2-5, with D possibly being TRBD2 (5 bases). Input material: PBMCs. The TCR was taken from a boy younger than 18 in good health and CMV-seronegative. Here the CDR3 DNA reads TGTGCCAGCACCCCGTTGAGCGGACAAGAGACCCAGTACTTC. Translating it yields CASTPLSGQETQYF.